These 8 T cell receptor beta chains came from one sample sequenced in a study of graft-versus-host responses after intestinal transplantation. Profiled with immunoSEQ multiplex PCR; TCRdb holds only in-frame clones, not every one. This sample yields about 99,000 clones, of which roughly 87% are seen a single time; about 0.9% belongs to the top ten. No cognate antigen is known for these TCRs. The sample in question was unstimulated CD4+ T cells sorted from spleen or lymph node cells, obtained before intestinal transplant. These receptors all stem from a human donor who received an intestinal transplant.

The gene calls are TRBV29-1 and TRBJ2-5, with a tentative D call TRBD1 (6 bases). Trimming cost V 7 bases and J 5 bases, with 17 bases left between them. Per germline, CDR1 SQVTM and CDR2 ANQGSEA. The CDR3 loop spans 13 amino acids. This CDR3 reads CSAHRDRRETQYF. The CDR3 DNA reads as TGCAGCGCCCACAGGGACCGCAGGGAGACCCAGTACTTC.

This clone was detected only once. V and J are TRBV18 and TRBJ1-1; D possibly corresponds to TRBD1 (5 bases). V was cut by 4 bases and J by 3 bases, with 9 bases left in between. Germline assignment: CDR1 KGHSH and CDR2 LQKENI. The CDR3 is 13 residues long. CDR3 sequence reads: CASSRKGDTEAFF. CDR3 nucleotide sequence: TGTGCCAGCTCACGGAAAGGGGACACTGAAGCTTTCTTT.

This sequence joins TRBV5-5 and TRBJ2-1; 7 positions match TRBD2. This CDR3 spans 15 amino acids. Losses at the gene ends were 4 bases for V and 2 bases for J; bases not matched to a gene: 6. CDR1 is SGHKS and CDR2 is YYEKEE in the germline V gene (reference sequence). The CDR3 is CASSEPSGAYNEQFF. The CDR3 DNA reads TGTGCCAGCAGCGAACCTAGCGGAGCCTACAATGAGCAGTTCTTC.

As regards this clone: No conserved phenylalanine or tryptophan is present at the end of the CDR3, so a read error is the likely explanation. This chain links TRBV28 with TRBJ2-7, with 9 bases fitting TRBD1. J was trimmed by 6 bases and V by 5 bases; bases with no gene match: 8. CDR1 and CDR2 from the germline V gene are MDHEN and SYDVKM. The CDR3 consists of 14 residues. CDR3 bases: TGTGCCAGCAGTGGGGGGGGACAGGGCCGCGAGCAGTACCTC. Amino acid sequence: CASSGGGQGREQYL.

This chain connects TRBV29-1 to TRBJ1-1; 11 bases align to TRBD1. CDR1 and CDR2 from the germline V gene are SQVTM and ANQGSEA. The CDR3 covers 14 residues. The V gene end was trimmed by 2 bases and the J gene end by 13 bases; junction bases not matched to a gene: 12. The CDR3 DNA reads TGCAGCGTTGAAAAAGGACAGGGGGCCGGAGTGGGTTTCTTT. Residues: CSVEKGQGAGVGFF.

The rearrangement joins TRBV5-4 to TRBJ2-7, with D hard to call. Trimming took off 0 bases at V and 1 base at J, with 5 bases between the two ends. CDR1 is SGHNT, CDR2 YYREEE, per germline (reference sequence). The CDR3 spans 13 residues. The CDR3 reads CASSLARSYEQYF. CDR3 DNA: TGTGCCAGCAGCTTGGCCAGGTCCTACGAGCAGTACTTC.

The chain uses TRBV7-9 and TRBJ2-5; D might be TRBD2 (5 bases). CDR3 length: 15 residues. CDR1 and CDR2 (germline): SEHNR, FQNEAQ (reference sequence). V was pared by 1 base and J by 3 bases, with 12 bases between. CDR3: CASSLGLLREETQYF. The CDR3 DNA sequence: TGTGCCAGCAGCTTAGGCCTCCTGCGGGAAGAGACCCAGTACTTC.

The chain employs TRBV19 and TRBJ2-7; 9 bases agree with TRBD1. The CDR3 sequence is 14 residues long. Trimming cost V 3 bases and J 2 bases; bases outside gene matches: 2. Per germline, CDR1 LNHDA and CDR2 SQIVND (reference sequence). The CDR3 region is CASSMRDRAYEQYF. CDR3 nucleotides: TGTGCCAGTAGTATGCGGGACAGGGCCTACGAGCAGTACTTC.